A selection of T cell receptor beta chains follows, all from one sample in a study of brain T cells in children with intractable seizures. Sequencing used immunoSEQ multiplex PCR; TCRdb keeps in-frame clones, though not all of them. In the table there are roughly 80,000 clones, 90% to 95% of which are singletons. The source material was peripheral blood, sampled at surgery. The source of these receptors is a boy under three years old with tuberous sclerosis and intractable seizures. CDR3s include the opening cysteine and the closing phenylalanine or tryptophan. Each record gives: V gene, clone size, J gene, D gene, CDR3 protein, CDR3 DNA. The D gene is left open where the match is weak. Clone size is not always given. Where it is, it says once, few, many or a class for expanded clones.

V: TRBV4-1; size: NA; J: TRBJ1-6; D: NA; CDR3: CASSQSGDSPLHF; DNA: TGCGCCAGCAGCCAATCGGGAGATTCACCCCTCCACTTT
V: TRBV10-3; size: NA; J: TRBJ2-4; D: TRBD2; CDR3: CAISETRTSLFAKNIQYF; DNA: TGTGCCATCAGTGAGACCCGGACTAGCCTCTTTGCCAAAAACATTCAGTACTTC
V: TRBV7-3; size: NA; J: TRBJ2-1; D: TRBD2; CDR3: CASSLRHHGGRDSYNEQFF; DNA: TGTGCCAGCAGCTTACGGCATCATGGCGGGAGAGACTCCTACAATGAGCAGTTCTTC
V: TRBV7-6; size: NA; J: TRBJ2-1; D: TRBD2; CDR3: CASSSGTSGRVWEQFF; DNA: TGTGCCAGCAGCTCCGGGACTAGCGGGAGGGTGTGGGAGCAGTTCTTC
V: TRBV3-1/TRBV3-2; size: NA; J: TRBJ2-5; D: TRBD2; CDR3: CASSQGVTSGQETQYF; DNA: TGTGCCAGCAGCCAAGGAGTTACTAGCGGCCAAGAGACCCAGTACTTC
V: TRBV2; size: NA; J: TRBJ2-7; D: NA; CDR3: CASSDQGRYEQYF; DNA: TGTGCCAGCTCGGATCAGGGCCGCTACGAGCAGTACTTC
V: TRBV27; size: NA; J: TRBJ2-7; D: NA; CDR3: CASSPSRGGISYEQYF; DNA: TGTGCCAGCAGCCCCAGCCGGGGCGGGATATCGTACGAGCAGTACTTC
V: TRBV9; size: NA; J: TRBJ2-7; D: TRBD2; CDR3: CASSVGSSGSYEQYF; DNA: TGTGCCAGCAGCGTAGGCTCTAGCGGCTCCTACGAGCAGTACTTC
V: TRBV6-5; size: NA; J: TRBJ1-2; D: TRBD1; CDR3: CASSYSPQGANGYTF; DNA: TGTGCCAGCAGTTACTCGCCACAGGGGGCCAATGGCTACACCTTC
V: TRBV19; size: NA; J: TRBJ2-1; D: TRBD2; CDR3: CASSIEREYNEQFF; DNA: TGTGCCAGTAGTATAGAGCGGGAGTACAATGAGCAGTTCTTC
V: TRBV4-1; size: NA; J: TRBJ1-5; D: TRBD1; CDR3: CASSPTGDRNQPQHF; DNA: TGCGCCAGCAGCCCTACAGGGGACCGCAATCAGCCCCAGCATTTT
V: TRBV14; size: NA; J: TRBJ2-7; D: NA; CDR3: CASSQSTLYEQYF; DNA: TGTGCCAGCAGCCAAAGTACGTTATACGAGCAGTACTTC
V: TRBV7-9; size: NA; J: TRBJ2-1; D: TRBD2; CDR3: CASSLRWTSGNNEQFF; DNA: TGTGCCAGCAGCTTAAGGTGGACTAGCGGAAACAATGAGCAGTTCTTC
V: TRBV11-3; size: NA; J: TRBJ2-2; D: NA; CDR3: CASSYDGRELFF; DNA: TGTGCCAGCAGCTACGATGGCCGGGAGCTGTTTTTT
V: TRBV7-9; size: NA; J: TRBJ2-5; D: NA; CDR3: CASTPSSLAFLQETQYF; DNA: TGTGCCAGCACCCCGAGTTCTTTGGCCTTCCTACAAGAGACCCAGTACTTC
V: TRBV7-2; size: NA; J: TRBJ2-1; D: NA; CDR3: CASSFSVRSSYNEQFF; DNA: TGTGCCAGCAGCTTTTCAGTGAGGAGCTCCTACAATGAGCAGTTCTTC
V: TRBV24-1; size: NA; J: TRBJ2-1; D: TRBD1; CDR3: CATSDLQRGQDEQFF; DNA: TGTGCCACCAGTGATTTGCAGAGGGGGCAGGATGAGCAGTTCTTC
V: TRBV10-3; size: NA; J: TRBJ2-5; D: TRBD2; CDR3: CAISDSSGGTRPQYF; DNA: TGTGCCATCAGTGACAGTAGCGGGGGGACGAGACCCCAGTACTTC
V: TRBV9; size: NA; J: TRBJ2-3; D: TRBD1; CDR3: CASSARNRGLTDTQYF; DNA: TGTGCCAGCAGCGCCAGAAACAGGGGTCTCACAGATACGCAGTATTTT
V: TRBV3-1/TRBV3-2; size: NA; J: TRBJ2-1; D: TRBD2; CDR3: CASSQGGGLSNEQFF; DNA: TGTGCCAGCAGCCAAGGCGGGGGACTGAGCAATGAGCAGTTCTTC
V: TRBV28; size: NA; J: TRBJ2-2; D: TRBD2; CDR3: CASHARSGRATGELFF; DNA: TGTGCCAGCCATGCACGTAGCGGGAGGGCCACCGGGGAGCTGTTTTTT
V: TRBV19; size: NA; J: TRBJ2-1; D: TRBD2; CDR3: CAREIAGGQPSYNEQFF; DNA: TGTGCCAGGGAGATAGCGGGGGGCCAGCCTTCCTACAATGAGCAGTTCTTC
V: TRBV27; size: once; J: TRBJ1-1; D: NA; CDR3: CASSLIPGRDTEAFF; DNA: TGTGCCAGCAGTTTAATTCCGGGCAGGGACACTGAAGCTTTCTTT
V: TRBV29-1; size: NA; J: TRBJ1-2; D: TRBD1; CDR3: CSVEGDRGGGYTF; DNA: TGCAGCGTTGAGGGTGACAGGGGAGGAGGCTACACCTTC
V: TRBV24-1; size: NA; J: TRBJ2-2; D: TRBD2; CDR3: CATSAGLNTGELFF; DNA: TGTGCCACCTCAGCGGGATTAAACACCGGGGAGCTGTTTTTT
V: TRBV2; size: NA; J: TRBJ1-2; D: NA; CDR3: CASSHQRGGYTF; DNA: TGTGCCAGCAGTCACCAAAGGGGGGGCTACACCTTC
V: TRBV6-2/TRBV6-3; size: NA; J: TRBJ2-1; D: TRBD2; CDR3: CASSGSAASGDSYNEQFF; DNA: TGTGCCAGCAGTGGGAGTGCTGCTAGCGGGGACTCCTACAATGAGCAGTTCTTC
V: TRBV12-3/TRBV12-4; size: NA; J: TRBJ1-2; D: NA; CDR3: CASSSTGPYGYTF; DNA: TGTGCCAGCAGTTCGACGGGGCCCTATGGCTACACCTTC
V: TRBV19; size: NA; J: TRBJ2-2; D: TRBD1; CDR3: CASTPTGGGTGELFF; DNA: TGTGCCAGTACCCCGACAGGGGGAGGCACCGGGGAGCTGTTTTTT
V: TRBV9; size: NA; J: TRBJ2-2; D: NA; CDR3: CASSVGNLNTGELFF; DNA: TGTGCCAGCAGCGTAGGAAATTTGAACACCGGGGAGCTGTTTTTT
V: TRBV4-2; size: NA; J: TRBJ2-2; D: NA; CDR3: CASSHDTGELFF; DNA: TGTGCCAGCAGCCACGACACCGGGGAGCTGTTTTTT
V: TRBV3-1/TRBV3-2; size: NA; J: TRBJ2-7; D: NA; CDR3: CASSRRDYEQYF; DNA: TGTGCCAGCAGCCGAAGAGACTACGAGCAGTACTTC
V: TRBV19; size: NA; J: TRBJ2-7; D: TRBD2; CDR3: CASSFLAGSSYEQYF; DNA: TGTGCCAGTAGTTTCCTAGCGGGAAGCTCCTACGAGCAGTACTTC
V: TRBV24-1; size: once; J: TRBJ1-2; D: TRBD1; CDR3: CATSDQGQGYGYTF; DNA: TGTGCCACCAGTGATCAGGGACAGGGGTATGGCTACACCTTC
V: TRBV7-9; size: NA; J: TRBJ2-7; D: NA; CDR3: CASSFLSASSYEQYF; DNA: TGTGCCAGCAGCTTTCTATCGGCCAGCTCCTACGAGCAGTACTTC
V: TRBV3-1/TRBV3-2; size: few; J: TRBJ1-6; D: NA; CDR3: CASSLDARNSPLHF; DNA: TGTGCCAGCAGCCTGGACGCTCGGAATTCACCCCTCCACTTT
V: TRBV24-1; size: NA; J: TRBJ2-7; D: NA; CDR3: CATSDWADRQYF; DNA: TGTGCCACCAGTGATTGGGCGGACCGGCAGTACTTC
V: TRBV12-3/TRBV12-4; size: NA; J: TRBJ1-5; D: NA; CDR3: CASSRQNQPQHF; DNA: TGTGCCAGCAGCCGACAGAATCAGCCCCAGCATTTT
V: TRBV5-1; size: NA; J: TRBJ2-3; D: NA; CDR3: CASSFDPSNSDTQYF; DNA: TGCGCCAGCAGCTTCGACCCCTCTAATTCAGATACGCAGTATTTT
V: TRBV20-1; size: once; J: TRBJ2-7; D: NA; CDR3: CSASPPLAPLSYEQYF; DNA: TGCAGTGCTAGTCCTCCACTAGCCCCCCTCTCCTACGAGCAGTACTTC
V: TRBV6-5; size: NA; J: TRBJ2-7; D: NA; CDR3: CASSYSTRPDYSEQYF; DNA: TGTGCCAGCAGTTACTCTACCAGGCCGGACTACTCCGAGCAGTACTTC
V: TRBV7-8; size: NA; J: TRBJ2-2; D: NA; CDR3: CASSLEGYTGELFF; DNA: TGTGCCAGCAGCTTGGAGGGATACACCGGGGAGCTGTTTTTT
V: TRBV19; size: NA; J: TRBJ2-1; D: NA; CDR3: CASSIAGSSYNEQFF; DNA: TGTGCCAGTAGTATAGCGGGAAGCTCCTACAATGAGCAGTTCTTC
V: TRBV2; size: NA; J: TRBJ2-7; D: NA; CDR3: CASSVRGGTYEQYF; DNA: TGTGCCAGCAGTGTCAGGGGGGGCACCTACGAGCAGTACTTC
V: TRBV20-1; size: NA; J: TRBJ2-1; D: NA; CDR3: CSASPRLGDTNEQFF; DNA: TGCAGTGCTAGTCCAAGGCTAGGCGACACTAATGAGCAGTTCTTC
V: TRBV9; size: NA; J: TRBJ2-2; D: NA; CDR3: CASSVGGSGELFF; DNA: TGTGCCAGCAGCGTAGGCGGGTCCGGGGAGCTGTTTTTT
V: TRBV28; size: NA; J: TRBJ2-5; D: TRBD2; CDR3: CATISGQLINYQETQYF; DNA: TGTGCCACTATTAGCGGGCAGCTGATAAATTACCAAGAGACCCAGTACTTC
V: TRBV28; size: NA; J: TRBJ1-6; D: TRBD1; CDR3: CASRTGTESSYNSPLHF; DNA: TGTGCCAGCAGGACCGGGACAGAGAGCTCCTATAATTCACCCCTCCACTTT
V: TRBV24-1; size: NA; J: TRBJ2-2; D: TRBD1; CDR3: CATSEGGTGSSGELFF; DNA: TGTGCCACCAGTGAAGGGGGGACAGGGTCTTCCGGGGAGCTGTTTTTT
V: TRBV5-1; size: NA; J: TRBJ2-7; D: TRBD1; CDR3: CASSHLGQVYEQYF; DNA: TGCGCCAGCAGCCACCTAGGACAGGTGTACGAGCAGTACTTC
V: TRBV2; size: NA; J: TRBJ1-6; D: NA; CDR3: CASIVRLAYNSPLHF; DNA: TGTGCCAGCATTGTCAGGCTGGCCTATAATTCACCCCTCCACTTT
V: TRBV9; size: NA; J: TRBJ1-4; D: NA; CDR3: CASSVAEGLNEKLFF; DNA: TGTGCCAGCAGCGTAGCGGAGGGCCTTAATGAAAAACTGTTTTTT
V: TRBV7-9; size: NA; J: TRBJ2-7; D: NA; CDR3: CASSLGQLYYEQYF; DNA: TGTGCCAGCAGCTTGGGGCAGTTATACTACGAGCAGTACTTC
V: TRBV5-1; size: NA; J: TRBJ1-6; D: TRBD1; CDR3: CASSPRQGNSPLHF; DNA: TGCGCCAGCAGCCCAAGACAGGGGAATTCACCCCTCCACTTT
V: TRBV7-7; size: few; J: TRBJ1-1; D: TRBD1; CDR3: CASSPMVTGDWDTEAFF; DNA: TGTGCTAGCAGCCCTATGGTAACAGGGGATTGGGACACTGAAGCTTTCTTT
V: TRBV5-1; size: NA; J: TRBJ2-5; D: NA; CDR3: CASSLGQLQYQETQYF; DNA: TGCGCCAGCAGCTTGGGCCAGCTTCAGTACCAAGAGACCCAGTACTTC
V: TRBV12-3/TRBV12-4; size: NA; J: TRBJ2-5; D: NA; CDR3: CASTSVQETQYF; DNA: TGTGCCAGCACTAGCGTCCAAGAGACCCAGTACTTC
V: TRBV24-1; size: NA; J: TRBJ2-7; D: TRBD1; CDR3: CATSDLTGNDEQYF; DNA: TGTGCCACCAGTGATCTGACAGGGAATGACGAGCAGTACTTC
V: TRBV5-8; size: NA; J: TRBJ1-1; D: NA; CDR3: CASSLYAESEAFF; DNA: TGTGCCAGCAGCTTGTACGCAGAAAGTGAAGCTTTCTTT
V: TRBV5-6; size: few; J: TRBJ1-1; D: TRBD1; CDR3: CASSRTLDRGTNTEAFF; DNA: TGTGCCAGCAGTCGAACCCTGGACAGGGGGACGAACACTGAAGCTTTCTTT